This T cell receptor beta chain is drawn from a study of CD8 T cells in ankylosing spondylitis. Study-wide results and caveats: CD8+ disease-linked clones were present at relatively low frequencies in blood. Several of the motif variants were reported before in synovial fluid and blood from reactive arthritis. Reportedly, disease-linked clones are significantly enriched in ankylosing spondylitis patients' matched synovial fluid.

Quantitative 5'-RACE with molecular barcodes generated TCR beta libraries. One entry per CDR3 protein results from TCRdb running MiXCR on the 5' RACE reads. The sample lists fewer than 250,000 distinct CDR3 sequences; approximately 10% were seen once. This clonotype has at least ten counts. What it binds is unknown. Germline V gene lookup returns CDR1 SGHRS and CDR2 YFSETQ. This CDR3 is 16 amino acids long. Trimming took 0 bases from V and 6 from J, leaving 17 bases between them. The chain employs TRBV5-1 and TRBJ2-3, with D possibly TRBD2 on 6 matching bases. This clonotype was obtained from a male donor with ankylosing spondylitis or in good health (not recorded which). The sequenced sample was blood, either unsorted or a sorted T cell fraction (not recorded which). CDR3 DNA sequence: TGCGCCAGCAGCTTGGAGGCAGGGTCGGCGGGGGATACGCAGTATTTT. It is translated as CASSLEAGSAGDTQYF. Filled out from reference TRBV5-1 and TRBJ2-3, the complete variable domain reads KAGVTQTPRYLIKTRGQQVTLSCSPISGHRSVSWYQQTPGQGLQFLFEYFSETQRNKGNFPGRFSGRQFSNSRSEMNVSTLELGDSALYLCASSLEAGSAGDTQYFGPGTRLTVL.